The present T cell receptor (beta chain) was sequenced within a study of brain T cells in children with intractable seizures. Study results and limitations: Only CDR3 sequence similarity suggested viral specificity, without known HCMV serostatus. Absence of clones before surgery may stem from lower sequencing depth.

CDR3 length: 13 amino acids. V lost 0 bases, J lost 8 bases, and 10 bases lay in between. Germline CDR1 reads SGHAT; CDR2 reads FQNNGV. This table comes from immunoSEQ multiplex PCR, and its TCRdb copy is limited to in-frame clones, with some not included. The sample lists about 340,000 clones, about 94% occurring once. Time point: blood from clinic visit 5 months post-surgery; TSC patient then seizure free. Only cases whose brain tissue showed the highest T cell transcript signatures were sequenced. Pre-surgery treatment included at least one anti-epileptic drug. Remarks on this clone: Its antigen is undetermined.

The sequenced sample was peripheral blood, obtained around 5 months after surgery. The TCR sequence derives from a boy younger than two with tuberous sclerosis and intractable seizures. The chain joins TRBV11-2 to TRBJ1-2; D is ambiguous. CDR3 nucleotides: TGTGCCAGCAGCTTAGATGCCTTTGGAGGCTACACCTTC. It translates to CASSLDAFGGYTF.